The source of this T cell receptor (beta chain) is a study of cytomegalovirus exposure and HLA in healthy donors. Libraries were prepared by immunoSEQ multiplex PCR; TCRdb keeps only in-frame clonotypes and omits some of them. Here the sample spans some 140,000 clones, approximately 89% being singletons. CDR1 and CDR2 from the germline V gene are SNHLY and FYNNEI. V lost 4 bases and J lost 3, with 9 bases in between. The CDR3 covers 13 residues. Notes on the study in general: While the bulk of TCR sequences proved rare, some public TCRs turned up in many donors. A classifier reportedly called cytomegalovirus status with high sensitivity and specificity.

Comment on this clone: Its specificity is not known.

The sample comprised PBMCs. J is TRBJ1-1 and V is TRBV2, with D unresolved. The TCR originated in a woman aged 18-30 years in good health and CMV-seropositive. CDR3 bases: TGTGCCAGCAGTGGGTACAGAGACACTGAAGCTTTCTTT. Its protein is CASSGYRDTEAFF. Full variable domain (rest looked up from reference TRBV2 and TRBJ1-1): EPEVTQTPSHQVTQMGQEVILRCVPISNHLYFYWYRQILGQKVEFLVSFYNNEISEKSEIFDDQFSVERPDGSNFTLKIRSTKLEDSAMYFCASSGYRDTEAFFGQGTRLTVV.